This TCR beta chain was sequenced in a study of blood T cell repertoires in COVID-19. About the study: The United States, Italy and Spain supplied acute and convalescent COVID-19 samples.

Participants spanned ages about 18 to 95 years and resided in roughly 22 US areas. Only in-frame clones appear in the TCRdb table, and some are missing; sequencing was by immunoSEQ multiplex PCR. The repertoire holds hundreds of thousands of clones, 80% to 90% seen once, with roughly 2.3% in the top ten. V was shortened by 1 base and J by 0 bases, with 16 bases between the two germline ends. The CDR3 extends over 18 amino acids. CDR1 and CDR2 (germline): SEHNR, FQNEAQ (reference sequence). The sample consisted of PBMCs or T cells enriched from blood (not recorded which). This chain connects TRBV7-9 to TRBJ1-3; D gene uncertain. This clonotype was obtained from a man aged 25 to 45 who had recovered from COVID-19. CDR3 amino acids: CASSLGVYGVISGNTIYF. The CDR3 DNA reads TGTGCCAGCAGCTTAGGGGTTTACGGAGTAATCTCTGGAAACACCATATATTTT.